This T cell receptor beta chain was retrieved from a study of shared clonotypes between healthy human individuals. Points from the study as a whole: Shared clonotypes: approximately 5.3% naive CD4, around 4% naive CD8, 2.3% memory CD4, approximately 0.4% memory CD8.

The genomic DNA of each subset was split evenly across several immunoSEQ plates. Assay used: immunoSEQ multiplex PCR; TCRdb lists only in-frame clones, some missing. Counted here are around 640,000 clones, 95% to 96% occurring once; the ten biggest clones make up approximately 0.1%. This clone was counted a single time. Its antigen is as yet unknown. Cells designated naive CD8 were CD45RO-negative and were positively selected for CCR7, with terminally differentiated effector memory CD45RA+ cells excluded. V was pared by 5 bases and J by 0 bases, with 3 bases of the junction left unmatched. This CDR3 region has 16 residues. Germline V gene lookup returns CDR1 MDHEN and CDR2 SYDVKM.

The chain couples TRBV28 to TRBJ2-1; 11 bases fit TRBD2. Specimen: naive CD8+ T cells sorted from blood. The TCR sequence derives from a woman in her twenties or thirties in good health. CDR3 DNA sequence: TGTGCCAGCAGTCGCACTAGCGGGAGCTCCTACAATGAGCAGTTCTTC. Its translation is CASSRTSGSSYNEQFF.